This paragraph reports one T cell receptor (beta chain). These data belong to a study of blood T cell repertoires in COVID-19. Overall study context: Material from acute and convalescent COVID-19 was sourced from the United States, Italy and Spain. T cells, B-cell-depleted T cells, or PBMCs supplied cDNA or gDNA.

The germline gives CDR1 GTSNPN, CDR2 SVGIG (reference sequence). This CDR3 comprises 14 residues. V shed 2 bases, J shed 4 bases, and the junction held 6 bases outside the gene matches. Clones were sequenced by immunoSEQ multiplex PCR, and TCRdb holds only the in-frame ones, with some missing. The sample carries around 100,000 clones, 80% to 90% recorded once. Specimen: peripheral blood. This clonotype was obtained from a human donor in a cohort sampled during active COVID-19. The genes are TRBV30 and TRBJ1-1; 8 positions agree with TRBD1. Here the CDR3 DNA reads TGTGCCTGGAGTCTGACAGGGGCGGGCACTGAAGCTTTCTTT. Its translation: CAWSLTGAGTEAFF.